This TCR beta chain was obtained from a study of PD-1 blockade in classical Hodgkin lymphoma. Trimming removed 8 bases from V and 3 bases from J; junction bases left unmatched: 6. Germline V CDR1 and CDR2: ENHRY, SYGVKD. The CDR3 loop spans 14 amino acids. The assay was immunoSEQ multiplex PCR, and TCRdb's table has in-frame clones only and misses some. The data show under 20,000 clones, 76% seen once. As regards this clone: The antigen is unknown.

As for time point: cycle 4 day 1 (C4D1), after about 6 weeks of nivolumab. Every patient experienced relapse after autologous stem cell transplantation, and brentuximab vedotin exposure varied. Study-wide findings and caveats: Diminished baseline TCR diversity has been reported in newly diagnosed patients relative to healthy donors. Why the repertoires differ is still unclear, perhaps disease activity or prior therapy.

The chain employs TRBV10-3 and TRBJ2-3; 9 bases map to TRBD2. The sequence came from a human donor with classical Hodgkin lymphoma. The input for sequencing was peripheral blood mononuclear cells (PBMCs), taken before the fourth cycle of nivolumab. DNA for the CDR3: TGTGCCATCTCGACTAGCGGTGGGACAGATACGCAGTATTTT. As protein: CAISTSGGTDTQYF.